The 4 T cell receptor beta chains in this list originate from one sample, sequenced in a study of OX40 agonist ivuxolimab in advanced cancers. Profiled with immunoSEQ multiplex PCR; TCRdb holds only in-frame clones, not every one. The sample has 15,000 to 20,000 clones, roughly two thirds seen once. The sequenced sample was CD4+ or CD8+ T cells sorted from blood, obtained in a trial of the OX40 agonist ivuxolimab. Receptors were obtained from an adult with an advanced solid tumor such as melanoma, head and neck, liver or kidney cancer.

The chain links TRBV11-2 to TRBJ1-5; D is ambiguous. Germline V lookup: CDR1 SGHAT, CDR2 FQNNGV. V lost 1 base and J 5 bases, leaving 6 bases between the germline ends. This CDR3 has 13 residues. DNA of the CDR3: TGTGCCAGCAGCTTAGGCGGGCATCAGCCCCAGCATTTT. Translation: CASSLGGHQPQHF.

The J gene is TRBJ2-3, the V gene TRBV7-8, with 9 bases that match TRBD2. Germline-derived CDR1 and CDR2 are SGHVS and FQNEAQ. The CDR3 covers 16 residues. V lost 1 base, J lost 2 bases, and 4 bases stayed unmatched. CDR3 amino acids: CASSLDSGGSTDTQYF. As DNA, the CDR3 is TGTGCCAGCAGCTTAGACAGCGGGGGGTCCACAGATACGCAGTATTTT.

As DNA, the CDR3 is TGTGCCAGCAGCCTAAGGGGGGTAGTAGACAATGAGCAGTTCTTC. This gives the protein CASSLRGVVDNEQFF. V and J are TRBV9 and TRBJ2-1; either TRBD1 or TRBD2 may fit D (6 bases each). Germline loops: CDR1 SGDLS, CDR2 YYNGEE. The CDR3 is made up of 15 amino acids. The V and J ends lost 4 bases and 5 bases respectively, with 16 bases between them.

The chain combines TRBV9 with TRBJ2-3; no firm D call. The germline V gene has CDR1 SGDLS and CDR2 YYNGEE. The CDR3 has 15 residues. The ends were cut back, 0 bases at V and 3 bases at J, with 11 bases in the middle. In DNA, the CDR3 is TGTGCCAGCAGCGTAGGTGAGGACCAAACAGATACGCAGTATTTT. This codes for CASSVGEDQTDTQYF.